This entry describes one TCR beta chain. Its cognate antigen is unknown. It was by quantitative 5'-RACE with molecular barcodes that TCR beta libraries were made. TCRdb fed the 5' RACE reads into MiXCR, producing one record per CDR3 protein. The sample contains hundreds of thousands of distinct CDR3 sequences, roughly a quarter of which appear only once. The data originate from a study of CD8 T cells in ankylosing spondylitis. Overall study results and limits: Ankylosing spondylitis blood appeared to carry a characteristic TCR beta motif of several highly homologous variants. Relatively scarce in peripheral blood, disease-linked clones were CD8+. Within matched ankylosing spondylitis synovial fluid, disease-linked clones were reportedly significantly enriched. Certain motif variants had earlier been reported in reactive arthritis synovial fluid and blood.

The CDR3 has 16 amino acids. Germline assignment: CDR1 KGHSH and CDR2 LQKENI. With 0 bases removed from V and 4 bases from J, the gap between germline ends came to 15 bases. The clonotype was recovered from a male donor with ankylosing spondylitis. The chain links TRBV18 to TRBJ1-1; D not certain. Sequencing was performed on blood, either unsorted or a sorted T cell fraction (not recorded which). CDR3 DNA: TGTGCCAGCTCACCACCGTCGGTGAGGGCGCCCACTGAAGCTTTCTTT. Translated, it gives CASSPPSVRAPTEAFF.